The clone carrying this T cell receptor beta chain was counted once. Its antigen is not identified. The sample originates from a study of Ad26.COV2.S vaccination and SARS-CoV-2 variants. Overall study context: Intramuscularly, Ad26.COV2.S was given either once or twice, 56 days apart.

The treatment here: about 20 received Ad26.COV2.S at low or high dose, single or two shots; 5 received placebo; per-sample allocation not given. At day 63 after the first vaccine or placebo injection, samples were drawn. Vaccination used an Ad26 vector expressing Wuhan-strain SARS-CoV-2 spike. Here immunoSEQ multiplex PCR was the method, and the copy in TCRdb shows in-frame clones only, minus some. In the table there are around 320,000 clones, 87% of which are singletons. General study results and limits: People who got the vaccine or the placebo had similar non-spike TCR breadth. Spike-specific TCR breadth was greater after Ad26.COV2.S than placebo.

The TCR was taken from a person aged 18-65 years who received the Ad26.COV2.S COVID-19 vaccine or a placebo. Material: peripheral blood, obtained in a trial of Ad26.COV2.S vaccine versus placebo.

CDR3 nucleotides: TGTGCCAGCAGGTCCGGGACAACCGAGCAGTACTTC. Translation: CASRSGTTEQYF. The chain has TRBV5-6 and TRBJ2-7; TRBD1 might be the D (6 bases). Germline CDR1 is SGHDT and CDR2 is YYEEEE. This CDR3 region has 12 residues. Trimming shortened V by 5 bases and J by 6 bases, and 12 bases separated the two germline ends.